These 7 T cell receptor beta chains originate from one sample sequenced in a study of cytomegalovirus exposure and HLA in healthy donors. The PCR was carried out with 60 Vbeta primers and 13 Jbeta primers. Profiling relied on immunoSEQ multiplex PCR, and the TCRdb table lists in-frame clones only, not all of them. The table records more than 95,000 clones, 74% of them present only once. The sequencing sample was made of PBMCs. These receptors were taken from a woman aged 45-59 years in good health and CMV-seropositive.

The chain links TRBV27 to TRBJ2-2, with D perhaps matching TRBD1 (5 bases). The germline V and J ends were trimmed by 7 bases and 6 bases, with 12 bases remaining between them. Germline lookup yields CDR1 MNHEY and CDR2 SMNVEV (reference sequence). The CDR3 has 13 amino acids. CDR3 loop: CASKTEDAGELFF. CDR3 DNA: TGTGCCAGCAAGACAGAGGACGCCGGGGAGCTGTTTTTT.

The V gene is TRBV15, the J gene TRBJ2-5; D may be TRBD2 (6 bases). Per the germline V gene, CDR1 is LNHNV and CDR2 is YYDKDF (reference sequence). This CDR3 region has 14 residues. V lost 8 bases, J lost 3 bases, and 16 bases lay in between. CDR3 nucleotides: TGTGCCACCTCCCAGGGAACGGGAGAAGAGACCCAGTACTTC. Encoded protein: CATSQGTGEETQYF. Together with reference TRBV15 and TRBJ2-5, the CDR3 gives the full variable domain: DAMVIQNPRYQVTQFGKPVTLSCSQTLNHNVMYWYQQKSSQAPKLLFHYYDKDFNNEADTPDNFQSRRPNTSFCFLDIRSPGLGDTAMYLCATSQGTGEETQYFGPGTRLLVL.

This clone has only a few counts. The CDR3 region is CASSPTSGVTSGANVLTF. In nucleotides, the CDR3 is TGCGCCAGCAGCCCGACTAGCGGGGTCACCTCTGGGGCCAACGTCCTGACTTTC. The chain joins TRBV5-1 to TRBJ2-6; 11 bases fit TRBD2. Germline-derived CDR1 and CDR2 are SGHRS and YFSETQ. Losses at the gene ends were 4 bases for V and 0 bases for J; bases not matched to a gene: 6. The CDR3 runs to 18 residues.

This clone turned up a few times. V and J are TRBV4-1 and TRBJ2-3; 8 positions agree with TRBD1. CDR1 MGHRA and CDR2 YSYEKL come from the germline V gene. There are 15 residues in the CDR3. V lost 3 bases, J lost 4 bases, and 6 bases stayed unmatched. The CDR3 spells CASSQTGAMADTQYF. CDR3 nucleotides: TGCGCCAGCAGCCAGACAGGGGCTATGGCAGATACGCAGTATTTT.

CDR3 in amino acids: CASTPGGQGSYGYTF. DNA for the CDR3: TGTGCCAGCACCCCTGGGGGACAGGGGAGCTATGGCTACACCTTC. V usage is TRBV27 and J usage is TRBJ1-2; 10 bases align to TRBD1. Germline lookup yields CDR1 MNHEY and CDR2 SMNVEV (reference sequence). J gave up 4 bases and V 7 bases, and 9 bases lay outside the gene matches. The CDR3 has 15 amino acids.

This chain uses TRBV28 with TRBJ1-5; 9 bases are a match to TRBD1. The CDR3 totals 16 residues. V lost 5 bases, J lost 6 bases, and 11 bases stayed unmatched. CDR1 MDHEN and CDR2 SYDVKM come from the germline V gene. The CDR3 DNA sequence: TGTGCCAGCAGTAGTACCGGGACAGGGAGGGTTCAGCCCCAGCATTTT. It specifies CASSSTGTGRVQPQHF.

The chain employs TRBV29-1 and TRBJ2-5; 7 positions agree with TRBD1. Germline V lookup: CDR1 SQVTM, CDR2 ANQGSEA. Trimming took 7 bases from V and 4 from J; bases not matched to a gene: 9. The CDR3 length is 13 residues. The CDR3 sequence is CSAVDRVGETQYF. The CDR3 DNA reads as TGCAGCGCCGTCGACAGGGTCGGAGAGACCCAGTACTTC.